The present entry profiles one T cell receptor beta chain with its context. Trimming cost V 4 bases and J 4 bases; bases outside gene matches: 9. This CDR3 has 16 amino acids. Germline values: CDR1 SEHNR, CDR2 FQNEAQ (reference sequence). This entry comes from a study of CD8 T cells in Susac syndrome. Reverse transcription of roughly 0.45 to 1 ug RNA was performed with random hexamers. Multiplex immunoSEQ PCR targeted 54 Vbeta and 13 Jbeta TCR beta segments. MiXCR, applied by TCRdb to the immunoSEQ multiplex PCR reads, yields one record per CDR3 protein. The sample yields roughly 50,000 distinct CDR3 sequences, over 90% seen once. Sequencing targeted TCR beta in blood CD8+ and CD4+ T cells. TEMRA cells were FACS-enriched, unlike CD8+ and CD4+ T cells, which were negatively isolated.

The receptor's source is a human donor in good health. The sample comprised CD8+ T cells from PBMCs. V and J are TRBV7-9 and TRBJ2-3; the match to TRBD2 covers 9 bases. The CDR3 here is CASSSGGTSPPDTQYF. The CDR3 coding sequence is TGTGCCAGCAGCTCCGGCGGGACTAGCCCCCCAGATACGCAGTATTTT.